Listed here are 24 T cell receptor beta chains from one sample, sequenced in a study of breast tumors, draining lymph nodes, adjacent tissues. Using its own MiXCR run on the multiplex PCR reads, TCRdb lists one record per CDR3 protein. The sample holds about 180,000 distinct CDR3 sequences, 25% to 40% seen once. Samples came from axillary lymph nodes draining the breast cancer. The specimen was axillary lymph node tissue. These receptor sequences come from a female donor with breast cancer. Some clones in this sample may be carry-over from other donors' samples.

Worth noting for this clonotype: One end of the junction is discordant with germline, which a read error may explain. The chain combines TRBV7-9 with TRBJ2-5; 9 positions match TRBD1. The CDR3 is 15 residues long. In germline, CDR1 is SEHNR, CDR2 FQNEAQ (reference sequence). CDR3 coding DNA: TGTGCCGGCAGTCTGATCGGGACAGGGAGGGAGACCCAGTACTTC. Its protein product is CAGSLIGTGRETQYF.

In its sample, this clonotype was seen many times. This rearrangement joins TRBV28 to TRBJ1-4; perhaps TRBD1 as D (6 bases). Germline V CDR1 and CDR2: MDHEN, SYDVKM. The ends were cut back, 6 bases at V and 8 bases at J, with 16 bases in the middle. The CDR3 has 14 amino acids. Written as DNA, the CDR3 is TGTGCCAGCAGCCCAACAGGGCCGGGGGAAAAACTGTTTTTT. This sequence encodes CASSPTGPGEKLFF.

The rearrangement joins TRBV11-2 to TRBJ1-5; D gene unclear. V lost 4 bases to trimming and J lost 5 bases, with 18 bases between them. This CDR3 comprises 16 residues. In germline, CDR1 is SGHAT, CDR2 FQNNGV. The CDR3 sequence is CASSYPQKERDQPQHF. The DNA of the CDR3 is TGTGCCAGCAGCTACCCCCAAAAGGAGAGGGATCAGCCCCAGCATTTT.

This clonotype was recorded at least ten times. CDR3 region: CASSKLGYQETQYF. The DNA of the CDR3 is TGTGCCAGCAGTAAACTAGGCTACCAAGAGACCCAGTACTTC. This sequence joins TRBV2 and TRBJ2-5; D might be TRBD2 (5 bases). V was clipped by 5 bases and J by 0 bases, with 10 bases between them. The CDR3 covers 14 residues. Per the germline V gene, CDR1 is SNHLY and CDR2 is FYNNEI.

About this clonotype: A much larger clonotype is one base distant, so this may be a read error. The chain has TRBV5-1 and TRBJ2-5; perhaps TRBD2 as D (6 bases). The CDR3 covers 16 residues. CDR1 is SGHRS, CDR2 YFSETQ, per germline. Deletions cut 0 bases from V and 1 base from J, with 13 bases between. CDR3 in DNA: TGCGCCAGCAGCTTGGGTACGGAGGGGATCCAAGAGACCCAGTACTTC. It specifies CASSLGTEGIQETQYF.

A few counts support this clonotype. The rearrangement joins TRBV24-1 to TRBJ2-3, with D perhaps given as TRBD1 or TRBD2 (5 bases each). Germline V gives CDR1 KGHDR, CDR2 SFDVKD. The CDR3 runs to 15 residues. V was shortened by 4 bases and J by 2 bases, with 12 bases between the two germline ends. As DNA, the CDR3 is TGTGCCACCAGTGACAGTTTCGGGACCACAGATACGCAGTATTTT. Translating it yields CATSDSFGTTDTQYF.

This clonotype was seen at least ten times. This rearrangement joins TRBV6-5 to TRBJ2-1; 8 nucleotides line up with TRBD1. From germline, CDR1 is MNHEY and CDR2 SVGAGI. CDR3 length equals 18 residues. V was clipped by 5 bases and J by 0 bases; unmatched bases: 12. This chain's CDR3 is CASSPWGQAQSSYNEQFF. The CDR3 DNA follows: TGTGCCAGCAGTCCCTGGGGACAGGCCCAAAGCTCCTACAATGAGCAGTTCTTC.

The rearrangement links TRBV13 to TRBJ2-3, with TRBD2 identical over 7 bases. There are 14 residues in the CDR3. The V gene end was trimmed by 8 bases and the J gene end by 6 bases; junction bases not matched to a gene: 11. The germline gives CDR1 PRHDT, CDR2 FYEKMQ (reference sequence). CDR3 DNA: TGTGCCAGCGACATGGGAGGGGCCCGGGATACGCAGTATTTT. Protein product: CASDMGGARDTQYF.

The rearrangement uses TRBV7-9 and TRBJ1-1, with 7 bases lining up with TRBD1. The junction had 18 bases not matched to a gene; V was cut back by 10 bases and J by 4 bases. Germline V gene lookup returns CDR1 SEHNR and CDR2 FQNEAQ (reference sequence). This CDR3 comprises 16 residues. The CDR3 region is CATGGGFETGITEAFF. CDR3 nucleotides: TGTGCCACTGGGGGGGGGTTTGAGACAGGGATCACTGAAGCTTTCTTT.

The chain couples TRBV6-4 to TRBJ2-2, with 7 positions matching TRBD2. The CDR3 extends over 16 amino acids. V was clipped by 3 bases and J by 1 base; unmatched bases: 5. The germline V gene encodes CDR1 MRHNA and CDR2 SNTAGT. In DNA, the CDR3 is TGTGCCAGCAGTGAATCGACGGGAGGGAACACCGGGGAGCTGTTTTTT. This codes for CASSESTGGNTGELFF.

This clonotype came up many times. This chain links TRBV4-3 with TRBJ1-2; TRBD1 aligns across 9 bases. The ends lost 3 bases at V and 4 bases at J; junction bases unmatched: 9. CDR3 length: 16 amino acids. CDR1 and CDR2 from the germline V gene are LGHNA and YSLEER. The CDR3 coding sequence is TGCGCCAGCAGCCATGTTACAGGGGGCTATAGCTATGGCTACACCTTC. Translating gives CASSHVTGGYSYGYTF.

This clonotype was seen many times. V and J are TRBV29-1 and TRBJ2-7; no firm D call. This CDR3 has 13 amino acids. Trimming cost V 1 base and J 2 bases, with 9 bases left between them. CDR1 and CDR2 (germline): SQVTM, ANQGSEA. The CDR3 DNA is TGCAGCGTTGAAGTTCAGGCAACCTACGAGCAGTACTTC. Translating it yields CSVEVQATYEQYF.

For this clonotype: It is unclear where the CDR3 begins or ends on the DNA, so no DNA is shown, and the CDR3 is as TCRdb lists it. The chain couples TRBV7-9 to TRBJ2-5; the table calls TRBD2, which could not be checked here. Germline V gene lookup returns CDR1 SEHNR and CDR2 FQNEAQ (reference sequence). Ends included, the CDR3 has 20 residues. The CDR3 protein is CASSFYICSAWPGPPETQYF.

Notes on this clonotype: Compared with germline, one end of the junction differs, possibly owing to a read error. The chain uses TRBV5-1 and TRBJ2-2; D might be TRBD1 or TRBD2, each matching 5 bases. CDR1 and CDR2 from the germline V gene are SGHRS and YFSETQ. This CDR3 comprises 12 residues. CDR3 loop: CASSRGVGERFF. CDR3 sequence (DNA): TGCGCCAGCAGCAGGGGAGTTGGGGAGCGGTTTTTT.

Points on this clonotype: A read error is possible here, since a much larger clone lies one base away. The J gene is TRBJ2-7, the V gene TRBV20-1; 7 bases line up with TRBD2. The CDR3 has 14 residues. Germline values: CDR1 DFQATT, CDR2 SNEGSKA (reference sequence). J gave up 6 bases and V 4 bases, and 12 bases lay outside the gene matches. The CDR3 reads CSAKSGVAASEQYF. CDR3 bases: TGCAGTGCTAAAAGCGGGGTGGCCGCGTCCGAGCAGTACTTC.

This clonotype was observed many times. The rearrangement uses TRBV12-3 or TRBV12-4 and TRBJ2-5; no definite D call. The CDR3 sequence is 13 residues long. The germline V and J ends were trimmed by 4 bases and 5 bases, with 11 bases remaining between them. The CDR3: CASSWAQGETQYF. Here the CDR3 DNA reads TGTGCCAGCAGTTGGGCTCAAGGGGAGACCCAGTACTTC.

This clonotype appeared many times. One base away lies a much larger clone, so this may be a sequencing read error. No conserved phenylalanine or tryptophan is present at the end of the CDR3, so a read error is the likely explanation. The rearrangement joins TRBV7-3 to TRBJ2-5, with 10 bases matching TRBD1. CDR1 is SGHTA and CDR2 is FQGTGA in the germline V gene. The CDR3 contains 14 residues. V lost 5 bases, J lost 4 bases, and 4 bases stayed unmatched. For the CDR3, the DNA is TGTGCCAGCAGCCCAGGACAGGGGGGAGAGACCCAGTACCTC. This gives the protein CASSPGQGGETQYL.

To note about this clonotype: A much larger clone is a single base away; this may be a read error. The chain recombines TRBV10-3 with TRBJ2-7; D not resolved. The length of the CDR3 is 14 residues. Per germline, CDR1 ENHRY and CDR2 SYGVKD. V was pared by 10 bases and J by 5 bases, with 21 bases between. In DNA form, the CDR3 reads TGTGCCAGCATCGCAGGCTCCATCCCTAACGAGCAGTACTTC. It translates to CASIAGSIPNEQYF.

There are many counts of this clonotype. The chain joins TRBV7-9 to TRBJ2-1; TRBD2 agrees at 13 bases. CDR1 is SEHNR and CDR2 is FQNEAQ in the germline V gene (reference sequence). This CDR3 has 15 amino acids. The J segment lost 7 bases and the V segment lost 4 bases, leaving 4 bases of the junction unmatched. The CDR3 nucleotides are TGTGCCAGCAGCTCAGGGACTAGCGGGATAAATGAGCAGTTCTTC. It translates to CASSSGTSGINEQFF.

To note about this clonotype: Compared with germline, one end of the junction differs, possibly owing to a read error. The chain recombines TRBV13 with TRBJ2-3, with unresolved D. The germline gives CDR1 PRHDT, CDR2 FYEKMQ (reference sequence). This CDR3 contains 14 residues. CDR3 sequence: CASSLVPFTDTQYF. The CDR3 coding sequence is TGCGCCAGCAGTCTCGTCCCATTCACAGATACGCAGTATTTT.

Turning to this clonotype: This may be a read error: a much more frequent sequence differs by one nucleotide. The chain uses TRBV27 and TRBJ2-7; TRBD1 matches at 8 bases. Germline assignment: CDR1 MNHEY and CDR2 SMNVEV (reference sequence). The V segment lost 6 bases and the J segment 8 bases; nucleotides outside the gene matches: 6. This CDR3 is built from 12 residues. The chain's CDR3 is CASSRGQGKQYF. The CDR3 region has the DNA TGTGCCAGCAGCAGGGGGCAAGGGAAGCAGTACTTC.

This clonotype appeared many times. The DNA of the CDR3 is TGTGCCAGCAGTCAACTAGCGGGGGGCTCCTACAATGAGCAGTTCTTC. Translated, it gives CASSQLAGGSYNEQFF. The V call is TRBV12-3 or TRBV12-4, the J call TRBJ2-1; 12 nucleotides agree with TRBD2. CDR3 length: 16 amino acids. J was trimmed by 0 bases and V by 5 bases; bases with no gene match: 2.

In the case of this clonotype: This may arise from a read error, as a much more abundant clone is one base away. V usage is TRBV28 and J usage is TRBJ2-5, with 10 bases aligning to TRBD1. With 2 bases clipped from V and 5 bases from J, the junction kept 2 bases outside the gene matches. The germline V gene encodes CDR1 MDHEN and CDR2 SYDVKM. This CDR3 contains 14 residues. The CDR3 loop is CASSLGTGEETQYF. The CDR3 nucleotides are TGTGCCAGCAGTTTAGGGACAGGGGAGGAGACCCAGTACTTC.

Points on this clonotype: Compared with germline, one end of the junction differs, possibly owing to a read error. V gene TRBV5-1 combines with J gene TRBJ2-1; TRBD2 matches 14 bases. This CDR3 has 17 amino acids. Looked up from germline, CDR1 is SGHRS and CDR2 is YFSETQ. The CDR3 DNA reads as TGCGCCGGCAGCTTGGGACTAGCGGGGGCGGGATACAATGGGCAGTTCTTC. The encoded protein is CAGSLGLAGAGYNGQFF.